Presented here are 29 T cell receptor beta chains from one specimen sequenced in a study of T cells in Graves' hyperthyroidism and ophthalmopathy. Amplified TCR beta CDR3 regions came from RNA transcripts. An initial round of RT-PCR targeting the TCR CDR3 relied on the HTBI primer set. TCRdb passed the multiplex PCR reads through MiXCR, listing each CDR3 protein once. The sample records about 570,000 distinct CDR3 sequences, less than 15% being singletons. The specimen was blood. These receptors all come from a middle-aged woman with Graves' hyperthyroidism.

This clonotype has just a few counts. The J gene is TRBJ2-7, the V gene TRBV29-1; D gene unclear. This CDR3 has 13 amino acids. Looked up from germline, CDR1 is SQVTM and CDR2 is ANQGSEA. V was clipped by 4 bases and J by 0 bases, with 10 bases between them. The CDR3, as DNA: TGCAGCGTTGTGACATTCAGCTCCTACGAGCAGTACTTC. It specifies CSVVTFSSYEQYF.

This clonotype was recorded many times. The rearrangement uses TRBV6-1 and TRBJ2-7; 8 positions agree with TRBD2. Germline CDR1 MNHNS, CDR2 SASEGT. V lost 7 bases, J lost 2 bases, and 4 bases stayed unmatched. This CDR3 spans 13 amino acids. The chain's CDR3 is CASNRAGAYEQYF. The CDR3 DNA sequence: TGTGCCAGCAACCGAGCGGGAGCCTACGAGCAGTACTTC.

This clonotype has a count of ten or more. The chain recombines TRBV20-1 with TRBJ2-7; 14 bases fit TRBD2. The trim removed 1 base at V and 3 bases at J, leaving 11 bases unmatched. The CDR3 sequence is 18 residues long. The germline CDR1 and CDR2 sequences are DFQATT and SNEGSKA (reference sequence). The CDR3 coding sequence is TGCAGTGCTAGAGGGTTAGGGACTAGCGGGAGAGACCACTACGAGCAGTACTTC. It codes for CSARGLGTSGRDHYEQYF.

There are many counts of this clonotype. V usage is TRBV28 and J usage is TRBJ2-5; 8 nucleotides align to TRBD1. The CDR3 has 15 residues. Germline CDR1 MDHEN, CDR2 SYDVKM. V was pared by 4 bases and J by 4 bases, with 8 bases of the junction left unmatched. Here the CDR3 reads CASSSQGAEGETQYF. The CDR3 bases are TGTGCCAGCAGTTCCCAGGGGGCGGAGGGAGAGACCCAGTACTTC.

This clonotype was counted ten times or more. The chain links TRBV18 to TRBJ1-5, with unresolved D. This CDR3 region has 14 residues. Germline lookup yields CDR1 KGHSH and CDR2 LQKENI. The V end was cut by 0 bases, the J end by 4 bases, with 7 bases between. The CDR3 nucleotides are TGTGCCAGCTCACCACCGTCCGGTAATCAGCCCCAGCATTTT. It yields the protein CASSPPSGNQPQHF.

CDR3 residues: CASSQDSERNTIYF. In nucleotides, the CDR3 is TGCGCCAGCAGCCAAGATTCGGAACGAAACACCATATATTTT. V gene TRBV4-1 combines with J gene TRBJ1-3; D unresolved. V was pared by 0 bases and J by 5 bases, with 8 bases between. The CDR3 loop spans 14 amino acids. Germline V gene sequence: CDR1 MGHRA, CDR2 YSYEKL.

This clonotype has at least ten counts. CDR3 region: CASSLSRRRGTETQYF. DNA for the CDR3: TGTGCCAGCAGTTTATCCCGGCGGCGGGGGACGGAGACCCAGTACTTC. The chain is built from TRBV27 and TRBJ2-5; 7 nucleotides align to TRBD2. This CDR3 is 16 amino acids long. Germline V CDR1 and CDR2: MNHEY, SMNVEV (reference sequence). Unmatched junction bases numbered 9, after V lost 0 bases and J lost 5 bases.

A few counts support this clonotype. V and J are TRBV7-9 and TRBJ1-1; D not resolved. The germline gives CDR1 SEHNR, CDR2 FQNEAQ (reference sequence). The CDR3 sequence is 15 residues long. The V and J ends lost 1 base and 0 bases respectively, with 9 bases between them. CDR3 bases: TGTGCCAGCAGCTTAGGGTCGGTACTGAACACTGAAGCTTTCTTT. Its protein is CASSLGSVLNTEAFF.

Concerning this clonotype: A much larger clone lies a single base off, so this may be a read error. The CDR3 ends on some other residue instead of the conserved phenylalanine or tryptophan, so this is likely a read error. Written as DNA, the CDR3 is TGTGCCAGCAGTGAAGCCGGGACTAGCGGGATGATAGGCTACGAGCAGTACTTA. It codes for CASSEAGTSGMIGYEQYL. V gene TRBV2 combines with J gene TRBJ2-7; TRBD2 matches 13 bases. The CDR3 spans 18 residues. CDR1 SNHLY and CDR2 FYNNEI come from the germline V gene. With V trimmed by 0 bases and J by 3 bases, 8 bases remained unmatched.

In its sample, this clonotype was seen many times. The V call is TRBV11-3, the J call TRBJ2-1; a weak D match, TRBD1 (5 bases). Germline CDR1 reads SGHNT; CDR2 reads YENEEA. This CDR3 region has 15 residues. Trimming removed 5 bases at V and 5 bases at J, with 16 bases between. Here the CDR3 DNA reads TGTGCCAGCAGCCCTTTCCACCTAGGGGACAATGAGCAGTTCTTC. It encodes CASSPFHLGDNEQFF. The complete variable domain, with remaining parts taken from reference TRBV11-3 and TRBJ2-1, reads EAGVVQSPRYKIIEKKQPVAFWCNPISGHNTLYWYLQNLGQGPELLIRYENEEAVDDSQLPKDRFSAERLKGVDSTLKIQPAELGDSAVYLCASSPFHLGDNEQFFGPGTRLTVL.

Ten or more counts support this clonotype. This sequence joins TRBV30 and TRBJ2-3; D remains ambiguous. Germline V gene lookup returns CDR1 GTSNPN and CDR2 SVGIG (reference sequence). V lost 3 bases to trimming and J lost 1 base, with 14 bases between them. The CDR3 spans 15 residues. CDR3 protein: CAWSPGVAGTDTQYF. In DNA, the CDR3 is TGTGCCTGGAGCCCTGGGGTAGCCGGCACAGATACGCAGTATTTT.

J is TRBJ2-3 and V is TRBV11-1; 9 nucleotides align to TRBD1. The CDR3 spans 16 residues. The V gene's germline CDR1 is SGHAT and CDR2 FQDESV (reference sequence). J gave up 2 bases and V 4 bases, and 7 bases lay outside the gene matches. CDR3 amino acids: CASSSRDREYTDTQYF. The CDR3 DNA reads TGTGCCAGCAGCTCCCGGGACAGGGAGTACACAGATACGCAGTATTTT.

This clonotype was counted ten times or more. The rearrangement links TRBV7-9 to TRBJ2-7, with D maybe TRBD1 (6 bases). V lost 11 bases and J 6 bases, leaving 17 bases between the germline ends. The CDR3 is 12 residues long. In germline, CDR1 is SEHNR, CDR2 FQNEAQ (reference sequence). The CDR3 sequence is CAFRDTDFEQYF. CDR3 DNA sequence: TGTGCCTTCCGGGACACCGACTTCGAGCAGTACTTC.

For this clonotype: One end of the junction varies from germline; a read error may be responsible. The rearrangement links TRBV28 to TRBJ2-1, with 11 positions matching TRBD2. This CDR3 region has 16 residues. The germline V gene has CDR1 MDHEN and CDR2 SYDVKM. CDR3 in amino acids: CASSPELSGRAAEQFF. Written as DNA, the CDR3 is TGCGCCAGCAGCCCCGAGCTTAGCGGGAGGGCCGCTGAGCAGTTCTTC.

The chain has TRBV5-4 and TRBJ2-1, with D perhaps matching TRBD2 (5 bases). Germline V gene data show CDR1 as SGHNT and CDR2 as YYREEE (reference sequence). The CDR3 is 15 residues long. The germline V and J ends were trimmed by 5 bases and 0 bases, with 12 bases remaining between them. For the CDR3, the DNA is TGTGCCAGCAGACCGGACTCCTCCTCCTACAATGAGCAGTTCTTC. This gives the protein CASRPDSSSYNEQFF. Full variable domain (remainder filled in from reference TRBV5-4 and TRBJ2-1): ETGVTQSPTHLIKTRGQQVTLRCSSQSGHNTVSWYQQALGQGPQFIFQYYREEENGRGNFPPRFSGLQFPNYSSELNVNALELDDSALYLCASRPDSSSYNEQFFGPGTRLTVL.

This clonotype was seen at least ten times. This chain's CDR3 is CASSLGTGKLGEQYF. In DNA, the CDR3 is TGCGCCAGCAGCTTGGGGACAGGGAAGTTGGGAGAGCAGTACTTC. The chain uses TRBV5-1 and TRBJ2-7, with 8 bases matching TRBD1. The ends lost 0 bases at V and 7 bases at J; junction bases unmatched: 9. The CDR3 is 15 residues long. Germline CDR1 is SGHRS and CDR2 is YFSETQ. The full variable domain, completed using reference TRBV5-1 and TRBJ2-7, is KAGVTQTPRYLIKTRGQQVTLSCSPISGHRSVSWYQQTPGQGLQFLFEYFSETQRNKGNFPGRFSGRQFSNSRSEMNVSTLELGDSALYLCASSLGTGKLGEQYFGPGTRLTVT.

The V call is TRBV20-1, the J call TRBJ2-2; 10 bases align to TRBD2. V shed 5 bases, J shed 3 bases, and the junction held 15 bases outside the gene matches. This CDR3 contains 18 residues. Germline-derived CDR1 and CDR2 are DFQATT and SNEGSKA (reference sequence). The CDR3 DNA reads TGCAGTGCTCCCGTTTTTAGCGGGAGGAGTCTGTACACCGGGGAGCTGTTTTTT. This translates into CSAPVFSGRSLYTGELFF.

V is TRBV20-1 and J is TRBJ2-7, with 7 bases fitting TRBD1. Germline-derived CDR1 and CDR2 are DFQATT and SNEGSKA (reference sequence). The CDR3 runs 11 residues. The ends lost 8 bases at V and 4 bases at J; junction bases unmatched: 5. This CDR3 reads CSQGVEYEQYF. The CDR3 DNA follows: TGCAGTCAGGGGGTGGAGTACGAGCAGTACTTC.

V is TRBV29-1 and J is TRBJ2-3; D gene uncertain. Germline CDR1 and CDR2: SQVTM and ANQGSEA. The V end was cut by 4 bases, the J end by 7 bases, with 9 bases between. This CDR3 comprises 11 residues. DNA of the CDR3: TGCAGCGTTGTAGGTCCGAATACGCAGTATTTT. As protein: CSVVGPNTQYF.

This clonotype came up many times. The rearrangement joins TRBV20-1 to TRBJ1-1; 11 bases fit TRBD1. The CDR3 totals 15 residues. Germline V CDR1 and CDR2: DFQATT, SNEGSKA (reference sequence). The ends lost 0 bases at V and 5 bases at J; junction bases unmatched: 5. The CDR3 protein is CSARDGGQGVTEAFF. Here the CDR3 DNA reads TGCAGTGCTAGAGATGGGGGACAGGGGGTGACTGAAGCTTTCTTT.

This clonotype was counted many times. The chain couples TRBV7-2 to TRBJ2-1, with 13 bases matching TRBD2. This CDR3 is built from 17 residues. The trim removed 1 base at V and 7 bases at J, leaving 7 bases unmatched. The germline gives CDR1 SGHTA, CDR2 FQGNSA. CDR3 sequence reads: CASSLERPGLAGNEQFF. The CDR3 coding sequence is TGTGCCAGCAGCTTAGAGAGGCCGGGACTAGCGGGAAATGAGCAGTTCTTC.

The V gene is TRBV20-1, the J gene TRBJ2-2; TRBD2 agrees at 7 bases. V shed 3 bases and J 0 bases; nucleotides not matched to a gene: 4. Germline loops: CDR1 DFQATT, CDR2 SNEGSKA (reference sequence). CDR3 length: 15 amino acids. CDR3 bases: TGCAGTGCTAGTGTCGGGAGGTCGAACACCGGGGAGCTGTTTTTT. Amino acids: CSASVGRSNTGELFF.

Ten or more counts support this clonotype. J is TRBJ1-6 and V is TRBV28, with D possibly TRBD1 on 6 matching bases. Looked up from germline, CDR1 is MDHEN and CDR2 is SYDVKM. V gave up 3 bases and J gave up 13 bases, with 19 bases separating them. This CDR3 is built from 15 residues. The CDR3 sequence: CASSLPRGHQSPLHF. The CDR3 DNA reads TGTGCCAGCAGTTTGCCCAGGGGCCACCAGAGTCCCCTCCACTTT.

As for this clonotype: A read error may explain this, as a much larger clone is one base away. The chain joins TRBV20-1 to TRBJ2-7; a weak D match, TRBD1 (5 bases). Germline V CDR1 and CDR2: DFQATT, SNEGSKA (reference sequence). CDR3 size: 14 residues. The CDR3 is CGARDQSQGYEQYF. Here the CDR3 DNA reads TGCGGTGCTAGAGATCAGTCTCAGGGCTACGAGCAGTACTTC.

The gene calls are TRBV18 and TRBJ2-7; a possible D gene is TRBD1 (5 bases). The CDR3 is 16 amino acids. With 0 bases removed from V and 0 bases from J, the gap between germline ends came to 12 bases. The germline V gene has CDR1 KGHSH and CDR2 LQKENI. Here the CDR3 DNA reads TGTGCCAGCTCACCACCCCTAAGCCAGGGCTCCTACGAGCAGTACTTC. Its protein product is CASSPPLSQGSYEQYF.

This clonotype has at least ten counts. The chain has TRBV5-1 and TRBJ2-7; D might be TRBD2 (6 bases). The CDR3 length is 14 residues. With 2 bases removed from V and 1 base from J, the gap between germline ends came to 10 bases. The germline V gene has CDR1 SGHRS and CDR2 YFSETQ. CDR3 residues: CASSLTSKSYEQYF. The CDR3 DNA reads as TGCGCCAGCAGCTTAACTAGCAAGTCCTACGAGCAGTACTTC.

In its sample, this clonotype was seen many times. The CDR3 protein is CASSLMDSYNEQFF. The CDR3 DNA is TGTGCCAGCAGCTTAATGGACAGCTACAATGAGCAGTTCTTC. This sequence joins TRBV7-3 and TRBJ2-1, with D possibly TRBD1 on 6 matching bases. Per germline, CDR1 SGHTA and CDR2 FQGTGA. Trimming took off 1 base at V and 3 bases at J, with 7 bases between the two ends. There are 14 residues in the CDR3.

The table lists this clonotype with many counts. This chain connects TRBV29-1 to TRBJ2-5; D gene uncertain. The germline CDR1 and CDR2 sequences are SQVTM and ANQGSEA. The CDR3 loop spans 12 amino acids. Deletions cut 0 bases from V and 4 bases from J, with 6 bases between. CDR3 in amino acids: CSVEDGVETQYF. The CDR3, as DNA: TGCAGCGTTGAAGATGGCGTAGAGACCCAGTACTTC.

This clonotype was seen repeatedly, ten times or more. J is TRBJ2-7 and V is TRBV10-3; 8 bases are shared with TRBD2. V trimming: 0 bases; J trimming: 5 bases; junction bases outside the gene matches: 6. CDR3 length: 15 amino acids. CDR1 is ENHRY and CDR2 is SYGVKD in the germline V gene. As DNA, the CDR3 is TGTGCCATCAGTGAGTCGATAGCGGGACCCAACGAGCAGTACTTC. It translates to CAISESIAGPNEQYF.